Detailed here is one TCR beta chain. Antigen specificity is unknown. This entry is derived from a study of shared clonotypes between healthy human individuals. Study results and caveats: Around 5.4% of naive CD4 clonotypes were common to several donors.

Germline CDR1 is MDHEN and CDR2 is SYDVKM. The V gene end was trimmed by 3 bases and the J gene end by 0 bases; junction bases not matched to a gene: 7. This CDR3 contains 16 residues. The table came from immunoSEQ multiplex PCR; TCRdb's copy has only in-frame clones and leaves some out. The sample contains about 2 million clones, about 95% of which appear only once. Sequencing was done on a sample of naive CD4+ T cells sorted from blood. Sample subset: CD45RA+ positively selected. The genes are TRBV28 and TRBJ1-1; 7 bases are a match to TRBD1. The TCR sequence derives from a man younger than 35 in good health. CDR3 nucleotide sequence: TGTGCCAGCAGTTTGGAAGGGGGCTGGGTGAACACTGAAGCTTTCTTT. Residues: CASSLEGGWVNTEAFF.